What follows are 3 T cell receptor beta chains derived from one specimen sequenced in a study of beta chain features in type 1 diabetes. Overall study findings and caveats: Across all four CD4+ subsets, people with type 1 diabetes showed modestly shorter TCRB CDR3s.

Investigators reverse transcribed all isolated RNA, so they sequenced expressed TCRB transcripts. The method was immunoSEQ multiplex PCR; TCRdb's version includes in-frame clones alone and lacks a portion of them. The profile shows 600,000 or so clones, over 13% of them singletons. Their recognized antigens are unknown. Sequences were obtained from naive CD4+ T cells from blood. The receptors come from a man younger than 30 with type 1 diabetes.

The chain's CDR3 is CAWSGRLGNIQYF. Here the CDR3 DNA reads TGTGCCTGGAGTGGACGGCTCGGAAACATTCAGTACTTC. V and J are TRBV30 and TRBJ2-4; D gene unclear. The CDR3 is made up of 13 amino acids. Trimming took 1 base from V and 6 from J, leaving 10 bases between them. The germline V gene encodes CDR1 GTSNPN and CDR2 SVGIG (reference sequence).

The chain links TRBV28 to TRBJ1-5, with D tentatively TRBD1 (5 bases). Germline-derived CDR1 and CDR2 are MDHEN and SYDVKM. The CDR3 runs 16 residues. V dropped 6 bases and J dropped 0 bases, with 15 bases sitting between them. The CDR3 loop is CASSRRGYYSNQPQHF. CDR3 sequence (DNA): TGTGCCAGCAGCCGAAGGGGATATTATAGCAATCAGCCCCAGCATTTT.

The chain joins TRBV28 to TRBJ2-7; 10 positions agree with TRBD2. CDR3 size: 13 residues. CDR1 and CDR2 from the germline V gene are MDHEN and SYDVKM. The junction had 5 bases not matched to a gene; V was cut back by 9 bases and J by 3 bases. The CDR3 reads CASRTSGNYEQYF. As DNA, the CDR3 is TGTGCCAGTAGGACTAGCGGTAACTACGAGCAGTACTTC.